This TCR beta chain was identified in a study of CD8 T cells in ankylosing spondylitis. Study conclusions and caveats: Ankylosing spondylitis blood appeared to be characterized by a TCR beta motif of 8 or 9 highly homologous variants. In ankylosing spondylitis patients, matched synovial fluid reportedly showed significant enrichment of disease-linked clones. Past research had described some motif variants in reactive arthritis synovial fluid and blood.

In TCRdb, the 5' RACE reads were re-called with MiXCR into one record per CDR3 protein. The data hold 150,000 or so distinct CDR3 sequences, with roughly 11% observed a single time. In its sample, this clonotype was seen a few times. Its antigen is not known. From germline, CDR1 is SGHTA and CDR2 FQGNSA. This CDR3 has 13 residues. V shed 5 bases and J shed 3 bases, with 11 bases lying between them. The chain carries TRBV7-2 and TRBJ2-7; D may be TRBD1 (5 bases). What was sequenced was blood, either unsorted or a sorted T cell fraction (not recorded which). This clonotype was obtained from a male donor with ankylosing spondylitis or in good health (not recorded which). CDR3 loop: CASSLGHVYEQYF. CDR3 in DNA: TGTGCCAGCAGCCTCGGACATGTCTACGAGCAGTACTTC. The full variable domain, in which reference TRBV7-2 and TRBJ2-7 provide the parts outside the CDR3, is GAGVSQSPSNKVTEKGKDVELRCDPISGHTALYWYRQSLGQGLEFLIYFQGNSAPDKSGLPSDRFSAERTGGSVSTLTIQRTQQEDSAVYLCASSLGHVYEQYFGPGTRLTVT.